These 21 T cell receptor beta chains came from one sample sequenced in a study of blood T cell repertoires in COVID-19. Method: immunoSEQ multiplex PCR; TCRdb's copy keeps in-frame clones and lacks some. The sample lists 35,000 to 45,000 clones; roughly 90% were seen once. The specimen sequenced was peripheral blood. The receptors stem from a human donor in a cohort sampled during active COVID-19.

The J gene is TRBJ2-7, the V gene TRBV15, with 7 bases aligning to TRBD2. The CDR3 is 15 amino acids. Trimming cost V 3 bases and J 4 bases; bases outside gene matches: 9. Per germline, CDR1 LNHNV and CDR2 YYDKDF (reference sequence). The CDR3 DNA is TGTGCCACCAGCAGGGTTGGGGGGGTGAGGTACGAGCAGTACTTC. Protein product: CATSRVGGVRYEQYF.

The J gene is TRBJ1-1, the V gene TRBV5-6, with D possibly being TRBD1 (5 bases). V dropped 7 bases and J dropped 4 bases, with 14 bases sitting between them. This CDR3 spans 13 amino acids. CDR1 SGHDT and CDR2 YYEEEE come from the germline V gene. The CDR3 nucleotides read TGTGCCAGCGCAACGGTAGGGGCCACTGAAGCTTTCTTT. It is translated as CASATVGATEAFF. The whole variable domain, filled in from reference TRBV5-6 and TRBJ1-1, reads DAGVTQSPTHLIKTRGQQVTLRCSPKSGHDTVSWYQQALGQGPQFIFQYYEEEERQRGNFPDRFSGHQFPNYSSELNVNALLLGDSALYLCASATVGATEAFFGQGTRLTVV.

This chain joins TRBV5-1 and TRBJ2-7; 12 bases match TRBD1. V lost 2 bases and J lost 4; bases outside the gene matches: 4. The CDR3 extends over 15 amino acids. Germline lookup yields CDR1 SGHRS and CDR2 YFSETQ. The CDR3 DNA is TGCGCCAGCAGCTTTCCGGGACAGGGGGCATACGAGCAGTACTTC. As protein: CASSFPGQGAYEQYF.

This CDR3 is CASSRYSGLNYEQYF. Written as DNA, the CDR3 is TGTGCCAGCAGCCGTTATAGCGGGCTAAACTACGAGCAGTACTTC. The chain employs TRBV4-2 and TRBJ2-7, with 7 bases lining up with TRBD2. J was trimmed by 3 bases and V by 4 bases; bases with no gene match: 9. Germline V gene sequence: CDR1 LGHNA, CDR2 YNFKEQ. The CDR3 sequence is 15 residues long.

The rearrangement joins TRBV15 to TRBJ2-5; TRBD2 aligns across 11 bases. CDR1 and CDR2 from the germline V gene are LNHNV and YYDKDF (reference sequence). This CDR3 has 16 residues. J lost 2 bases, V lost 4 bases, and 6 bases had no gene match. The DNA of the CDR3 is TGTGCCACCAGCACGAATAGCGGGGGGGCGCAAGAGACCCAGTACTTC. It specifies CATSTNSGGAQETQYF.

This rearrangement joins TRBV10-3 to TRBJ1-2; 9 bases fit TRBD1. The CDR3 runs to 15 residues. The germline V gene has CDR1 ENHRY and CDR2 SYGVKD. The J segment lost 8 bases and the V segment lost 6 bases, leaving 13 bases of the junction unmatched. The CDR3: CAIRPTGGPYEGYTF. For the CDR3, the DNA is TGTGCCATCAGACCTACAGGGGGCCCTTATGAAGGCTACACCTTC.

This rearrangement joins TRBV19 to TRBJ1-5; D may be TRBD1 (5 bases). This CDR3 is built from 14 residues. Germline CDR1 LNHDA, CDR2 SQIVND (reference sequence). Between the trimmed V and J ends, which lost 7 bases and 9 bases, there was a span of 19 bases. CDR3 region: CASTPQTSGGPQHF. CDR3 bases: TGTGCCAGTACTCCGCAGACTTCCGGGGGGCCCCAGCATTTT.

The J gene is TRBJ2-1, the V gene TRBV28, with 9 positions matching TRBD2. With V trimmed by 5 bases and J by 9 bases, 14 bases remained unmatched. There are 16 residues in the CDR3. From germline, CDR1 is MDHEN and CDR2 SYDVKM. The CDR3 sequence: CASSGTAGAGGVEQFF. CDR3 bases: TGTGCCAGCAGTGGTACCGCGGGAGCGGGGGGAGTTGAGCAGTTCTTC.

The chain's CDR3 is CASSPRDRGYNEQFF. CDR3 coding DNA: TGTGCCAGCAGCCCGAGGGACAGGGGGTACAATGAGCAGTTCTTC. The chain recombines TRBV7-2 with TRBJ2-1, with TRBD1 matching over 11 bases. The CDR3 is 15 residues long. Germline CDR1 reads SGHTA; CDR2 reads FQGNSA. With V trimmed by 5 bases and J by 4 bases, 4 bases remained unmatched.

V gene TRBV7-9 combines with J gene TRBJ1-1; D perhaps matches TRBD1 (6 bases). V lost 1 base, J lost 1 base, and 22 bases lay in between. The CDR3 sequence is 19 residues long. The germline CDR1 and CDR2 sequences are SEHNR and FQNEAQ (reference sequence). CDR3 DNA: TGTGCCAGCAGCTTAGTGTCCCTCGCACCCAGGGACAAGAACACTGAAGCTTTCTTT. Protein sequence: CASSLVSLAPRDKNTEAFF. Full variable domain (outside the CDR3, taken from reference TRBV7-9 and TRBJ1-1): DTGVSQNPRHKITKRGQNVTFRCDPISEHNRLYWYRQTLGQGPEFLTYFQNEAQLEKSRLLSDRFSAERPKGSFSTLEIQRTEQGDSAMYLCASSLVSLAPRDKNTEAFFGQGTRLTVV.

The gene calls are TRBV19 and TRBJ1-1, with D possibly TRBD1 on 5 matching bases. This CDR3 contains 14 residues. V was cut by 6 bases and J by 0 bases, with 11 bases left in between. The V gene's germline CDR1 is LNHDA and CDR2 SQIVND (reference sequence). The CDR3 is CASRQGSVNTEAFF. The CDR3 coding sequence is TGTGCCAGTAGGCAGGGATCAGTGAACACTGAAGCTTTCTTT.

This clone was picked up one time. The chain carries TRBV18 and TRBJ2-3; TRBD2 matches 11 bases. Trimming at V came to 4 bases and at J to 4 bases, leaving 10 bases not matched to a gene. Germline CDR1 and CDR2: KGHSH and LQKENI. The CDR3 covers 17 residues. The CDR3 DNA reads as TGTGCCAGCTCACAAGGTAGCGGGGGGGCCAAAGCAGATACGCAGTATTTT. Its protein is CASSQGSGGAKADTQYF.

The V call is TRBV9, the J call TRBJ2-3; 11 bases are a match to TRBD2. The CDR3 consists of 16 residues. Losses at the gene ends were 3 bases for V and 6 bases for J; bases not matched to a gene: 9. Per germline, CDR1 SGDLS and CDR2 YYNGEE. The CDR3 sequence is CASSGLAGHLGDTQYF. DNA for the CDR3: TGTGCCAGCAGCGGACTAGCGGGGCACCTCGGGGATACGCAGTATTTT.

The chain has TRBV10-2 and TRBJ1-2; D is unclear. Trimming took 0 bases from V and 8 from J, leaving 13 bases between them. The CDR3 has 14 amino acids. From germline, CDR1 is WSHSY and CDR2 SAAADI. DNA for the CDR3: TGCGCCAGCAGTGAGTCCATACAGCTTTTGGGCTACACCTTC. It yields the protein CASSESIQLLGYTF.

The chain couples TRBV7-2 to TRBJ1-5; D might be TRBD1 (6 bases). V lost 5 bases and J 4 bases, leaving 12 bases between the germline ends. Germline CDR1 and CDR2: SGHTA and FQGNSA. The CDR3 is 14 residues long. CDR3 nucleotides: TGTGCCAGCAGCGTCGGACAGCTTAATCAGCCCCAGCATTTT. This gives the protein CASSVGQLNQPQHF.

The V and J genes are TRBV30 and TRBJ2-7; possibly TRBD2 for D (6 bases). Trimming removed 3 bases from V and 2 bases from J, with 8 bases in between. Germline CDR1 reads GTSNPN; CDR2 reads SVGIG (reference sequence). The CDR3 spans 12 residues. CDR3 coding DNA: TGTGCCTGGAGGCCGGGAGCCTACGAGCAGTACTTC. Encoded protein: CAWRPGAYEQYF.

The chain carries TRBV18 and TRBJ2-7, with 11 bases that match TRBD2. The CDR3 contains 15 residues. Germline V CDR1 and CDR2: KGHSH, LQKENI. V trimming: 3 bases; J trimming: 1 base; junction bases outside the gene matches: 2. Written as DNA, the CDR3 is TGTGCCAGCTCACCTAGCGGGGGGGCGTCCTACGAGCAGTACTTC. Its translation is CASSPSGGASYEQYF. The complete variable domain, with remaining parts taken from reference TRBV18 and TRBJ2-7, reads NAGVMQNPRHLVRRRGQEARLRCSPMKGHSHVYWYRQLPEEGLKFMVYLQKENIIDESGMPKERFSAEFPKEGPSILRIQQVVRGDSAAYFCASSPSGGASYEQYFGPGTRLTVT.

The rearrangement joins TRBV3-1 (or the pseudogene TRBV3-2) to TRBJ2-1; TRBD1 matches 7 bases. Trimming cost V 5 bases and J 7 bases; bases outside gene matches: 17. This CDR3 has 17 amino acids. CDR1 and CDR2 from the germline V gene are LGHDT and YNNKEL (reference sequence). This CDR3 is CASSNTLGQMMGNEQFF. Written as DNA, the CDR3 is TGTGCCAGCAGCAACACCTTGGGACAGATGATGGGTAATGAGCAGTTCTTC.

This rearrangement joins TRBV30 to TRBJ2-1; 12 bases are a match to TRBD2. J lost 7 bases, V lost 2 bases, and 12 bases had no gene match. The CDR3 spans 17 residues. The germline gives CDR1 GTSNPN, CDR2 SVGIG (reference sequence). The CDR3 DNA follows: TGTGCCTGGAGTCCCATAGGAGGACTAGCGGGGTTGAATGAGCAGTTCTTC. Residues: CAWSPIGGLAGLNEQFF.

The chain employs TRBV12-3 or TRBV12-4 and TRBJ2-7; the D gene is possibly TRBD1 (6 bases). Trimming removed 5 bases from V and 3 bases from J, with 11 bases in between. This CDR3 contains 13 residues. CDR3 residues: CASSGDNGYEQYF. The DNA of the CDR3 is TGTGCCAGCAGTGGGGACAATGGCTACGAGCAGTACTTC.

In this sample, this clone turned up once. The chain joins TRBV10-2 to TRBJ2-5, with TRBD2 identical over 16 bases. The CDR3 has 18 residues. V dropped 7 bases and J dropped 1; count of bases not matched to a gene: 9. Germline V gene lookup returns CDR1 WSHSY and CDR2 SAAADI. CDR3 in DNA: TGCGCCAGCAATGAACCGGGACTAGCGGGGGGGACCCAAGAGACCCAGTACTTC. Its protein product is CASNEPGLAGGTQETQYF.